A selection of T cell receptor beta chains follows, all from one sample in a study of blood T cell repertoires in COVID-19. Clones were read by immunoSEQ multiplex PCR, and TCRdb kept only the in-frame ones, dropping some. The sample consists of fewer than 150,000 clones, just under 90% of them appearing once. Sequencing was performed on peripheral blood. These receptors all stem from a woman between 35 and 50 years old with acute or convalescent COVID-19. Both conserved end residues are part of each CDR3. The order of the fields is J gene, D gene, V gene, clone size, CDR3 length, CDR3 DNA, CDR3 protein. A D gene is named only where the DNA matches it firmly. Clone size is shown for a subset of rows, as once, few, many or a class of expanded clone.

TRBJ2-7 | TRBD1 | TRBV18 | NA | 16 | TGTGCCAGCTCACCACGGGACAGGGTGGCTACTCTGGAGCAGTACTTC | CASSPRDRVATLEQYF
TRBJ1-1 | NA | TRBV2 | NA | 16 | TGTGCCGGCGCCCCCCGACTGGGGGCCGACGATCGGAGGGCTTTCTTT | CAGAPRLGADDRRAFF
TRBJ1-4 | NA | TRBV19 | NA | 15 | TGTGCCAGTAGTGGGGGGGAAGGAGGTACGGAAAAACTGTTTTTT | CASSGGEGGTEKLFF
TRBJ2-3 | NA | TRBV19 | NA | 15 | TGTGCCAGTAGTAAGCTGTGGCGGGAAGGCGATACGCAGTATTTT | CASSKLWREGDTQYF
TRBJ1-1 | NA | TRBV19 | NA | 14 | TGTGCCAGTAGTATAGGAGGAGGGCAGGGAAGGGTTTTCTTT | CASSIGGGQGRVFF
TRBJ1-1 | NA | TRBV12-3/TRBV12-4 | NA | 13 | TGTGCCAGCAGTTTAGCGCTCCGGAGTGAAGCTTTCTTT | CASSLALRSEAFF
TRBJ1-2 | TRBD1 | TRBV19 | NA | 16 | TGTGCCAGTAGTATGGCCCGACAGGGCCCCAACTATGGCTACACCTTC | CASSMARQGPNYGYTF
TRBJ2-3 | TRBD2 | TRBV6-1 | NA | 15 | TGTGCCAGCAGTGAATGGGGCGGGAGGGACGATACGCAGTATTTT | CASSEWGGRDDTQYF
TRBJ2-7 | NA | TRBV10-3 | NA | 11 | TGTGCCGGCTCCAGGGGCTACGAGCAGTACTTC | CAGSRGYEQYF
TRBJ1-6 | NA | TRBV20-1 | NA | 15 | TGCAGTGCTAGTGTTGAGAGCTCCTATAATTCACCCCTCCACTTT | CSASVESSYNSPLHF
TRBJ1-2 | NA | TRBV4-3 | NA | 16 | TGCGCCAGCAGCCAAGAGGAGGCTTCCGGCGGGTATGGCTACACCTTC | CASSQEEASGGYGYTF
TRBJ2-2 | NA | TRBV7-9 | NA | 12 | TGTGCCAGCTGTTCGGGGTCCGCAGATGTGTTTTTT | CASCSGSADVFF
TRBJ1-1 | TRBD1 | TRBV7-9 | once | 15 | TGTGCCAGCAGCACAGGGACAGTACAGAACACTGAAGCTTTCTTT | CASSTGTVQNTEAFF
TRBJ1-6 | TRBD1 | TRBV27 | NA | 17 | TGTGCCAGCAAGTCGTTTATTCGGACAGGGGGAAATTCACCCCTCCACTTT | CASKSFIRTGGNSPLHF
TRBJ2-3 | NA | TRBV6-2/TRBV6-3 | once | 15 | TGTGCCAGCAACCCAGCGGAGGCGGGGACAGATACGCAGTATTTT | CASNPAEAGTDTQYF
TRBJ1-4 | NA | TRBV5-1 | NA | 15 | TGCGCCAGCAGCTCGGACAGCTCGCCTAGTGAAAAACTGTTTTTT | CASSSDSSPSEKLFF
TRBJ2-7 | NA | TRBV11-2 | NA | 14 | TGTGCCAGCAGCTTAGTCGCCCGGGCCTACGAGCAGTACTTC | CASSLVARAYEQYF
TRBJ1-1 | TRBD1 | TRBV3-1/TRBV3-2 | NA | 15 | TGTGCCAGCAGCCCTAACCCAGGGGGCGTCACTGAAGCTTTCTTT | CASSPNPGGVTEAFF
TRBJ1-2 | NA | TRBV5-6 | NA | 16 | TGTGCCAGCAGCTTGGGGAGGGATGCTTGGAACTATGGCTACACCTTC | CASSLGRDAWNYGYTF
TRBJ2-3 | NA | TRBV10-3 | NA | 15 | TGTGCCACCTCTGCGGCTCACTCTAGCACAGATACGCAGTATTTT | CATSAAHSSTDTQYF
TRBJ2-7 | NA | TRBV12-3/TRBV12-4 | NA | 12 | TGTGCCAGCAAAGCGGGTCTCGGCGAGCAGTACTTC | CASKAGLGEQYF
TRBJ2-7 | NA | TRBV5-4 | NA | 15 | TGTGCCAGCAGCCTCCGGGGAGGGGGATTCTACGAGCAGTACTTC | CASSLRGGGFYEQYF
TRBJ1-1 | TRBD1 | TRBV27 | NA | 15 | TGTGCCAGCAGACAAACAGGGACAGCGAACACTGAAGCTTTCTTT | CASRQTGTANTEAFF
TRBJ1-1 | NA | TRBV27 | NA | 14 | TGTGCCAGCAGTTTATCAGCGCGGTACACTGAAGCTTTCTTT | CASSLSARYTEAFF
TRBJ1-2 | NA | TRBV15 | NA | 16 | TGTGCCACCAGCAGAACCCGGGACATTCGGAACTATGGCTACACCTTC | CATSRTRDIRNYGYTF
TRBJ1-2 | NA | TRBV19 | once | 13 | TGTGCCAGTAGTTTGGGGGCTCTCTATGGCTACACCTTC | CASSLGALYGYTF
TRBJ2-1 | TRBD1 | TRBV7-6 | NA | 17 | TGTGCCAGCAGCTTAGGGAGCGGGACAGGGGCATACAATGAGCAGTTCTTC | CASSLGSGTGAYNEQFF
TRBJ1-1 | NA | TRBV19 | few | 14 | TGTGCCAGTAGTATGGGCAGGGCGAACACTGAAGCTTTCTTT | CASSMGRANTEAFF
TRBJ1-4 | NA | TRBV19 | NA | 14 | TGTGCCAGTTTCGCGGGGGCGGCTAATGAAAAACTGTTTTTT | CASFAGAANEKLFF
TRBJ1-2 | TRBD1 | TRBV5-5 | NA | 15 | TGTGCCAGCAGCCCCATGGGACAGATCAACTATGGCTACACCTTC | CASSPMGQINYGYTF
TRBJ2-7 | NA | TRBV10-3 | NA | 13 | TGTGCCATCTCCCCTGACAGAATCTACGAGCAGTACTTC | CAISPDRIYEQYF